Below are 18 T cell receptor beta chains sequenced from a single sample in a study of blood T cell repertoires in COVID-19. TCRdb's table, derived via immunoSEQ multiplex PCR, lists solely in-frame clones and lacks some. This sample has over 200,000 clones, with 70% to 90% found just once. The sample was peripheral blood. The receptors here all came from a woman aged 50 to 60 with acute or convalescent COVID-19.

This sequence joins TRBV7-3 and TRBJ1-5; 8 bases match TRBD1. The germline gives CDR1 SGHTA, CDR2 FQGTGA. The CDR3 sequence is 13 residues long. Trimming cost V 5 bases and J 5 bases; bases outside gene matches: 2. CDR3 in amino acids: CASSLQGDQPQHF. CDR3 DNA: TGTGCCAGCAGCCTACAGGGGGATCAGCCCCAGCATTTT.

The chain recombines TRBV28 with TRBJ2-7; 7 positions agree with TRBD2. V shed 7 bases, J shed 5 bases, and the junction held 8 bases outside the gene matches. Germline-derived CDR1 and CDR2 are MDHEN and SYDVKM. The CDR3 runs 13 residues. Written as DNA, the CDR3 is TGTGCCAGCATTGGGGGAGGGCAAGACGAGCAGTACTTC. The encoded protein is CASIGGGQDEQYF.

A word on this clone: The junction departs from the called germline gene at one end, perhaps through a read error. The chain joins TRBV15 to TRBJ2-1, with TRBD2 identical over 16 bases. The CDR3 sequence is 15 residues long. Germline-derived CDR1 and CDR2 are LNHNV and YYDKDF (reference sequence). CDR3 protein: CATSKGGTSGRALLF. In DNA form, the CDR3 reads TGTGCCACCAGCAAAGGAGGGACTAGCGGGAGGGCTTTGCTCTTC. The full variable domain, with the rest looked up from reference TRBV15 and TRBJ2-1, is DAMVIQNPRYQVTQFGKPVTLSCSQTLNHNVMYWYQQKSSQAPKLLFHYYDKDFNNEADTPDNFQSRRPNTSFCFLDIRSPGLGDTAMYLCATSKGGTSGRALLFGPGTRLTVL.

The V gene is TRBV28, the J gene TRBJ2-7, with a tentative D call TRBD2 (5 bases). Trimming left V 1 base short and J 8 bases short, with 9 bases between. Per germline, CDR1 MDHEN and CDR2 SYDVKM. The CDR3 runs 12 residues. The chain's CDR3 is CASSLLRGQQYF. The CDR3 DNA reads as TGTGCCAGCAGTTTATTACGGGGTCAGCAGTACTTC.

The V gene is TRBV28, the J gene TRBJ2-5, with 13 bases matching TRBD2. Germline V gene sequence: CDR1 MDHEN, CDR2 SYDVKM. V lost 8 bases to trimming and J lost 1 base; unmatched junction nucleotides: 4. The CDR3 consists of 15 residues. CDR3 region: CASAGLAGFQETQYF. In nucleotides, the CDR3 is TGTGCCAGCGCGGGACTAGCGGGATTCCAAGAGACCCAGTACTTC.

This sequence joins TRBV18 and TRBJ1-5; 8 bases are a match to TRBD1. V lost 2 bases, J lost 4 bases, and 7 bases stayed unmatched. The CDR3 runs 16 residues. The germline gives CDR1 KGHSH, CDR2 LQKENI. CDR3 sequence (DNA): TGTGCCAGCTCACCAAGTAACCGACAGGGGAATCAGCCCCAGCATTTT. It is translated as CASSPSNRQGNQPQHF.

The rearrangement uses TRBV14 and TRBJ2-2; D is uncertain. The germline V gene encodes CDR1 SGHDN and CDR2 FVKESK. The ends were cut back, 2 bases at V and 2 bases at J, with 6 bases in the middle. The CDR3 length is 14 residues. The CDR3 loop is CASSQNSNTGELFF. CDR3 DNA: TGTGCCAGCAGCCAAAACAGTAACACCGGGGAGCTGTTTTTT.

The chain is built from TRBV27 and TRBJ2-1, with D hard to call. The germline V gene has CDR1 MNHEY and CDR2 SMNVEV (reference sequence). The ends were cut back, 5 bases at V and 9 bases at J, with 11 bases in the middle. The CDR3 is made up of 12 amino acids. The CDR3 reads CASSADSTEQFF. CDR3 nucleotide sequence: TGTGCCAGCAGTGCCGACTCGACTGAGCAGTTCTTC.

This clone appeared once. This chain joins TRBV30 and TRBJ2-3; 12 bases align to TRBD2. Germline CDR1 is GTSNPN and CDR2 is SVGIG (reference sequence). V dropped 3 bases and J dropped 6; count of bases not matched to a gene: 7. The CDR3 is 15 amino acids. The CDR3 bases are TGTGCCTGGAGCCTAGCGGGAGGGCCGGCGGATACGCAGTATTTT. Translation gives CAWSLAGGPADTQYF.

The rearrangement uses TRBV28 and TRBJ1-4; D gene uncertain. Germline-derived CDR1 and CDR2 are MDHEN and SYDVKM. Trimming pared 5 bases from V and 8 bases from J, leaving 9 bases between. The CDR3 spans 12 residues. The CDR3 DNA reads TGTGCCAGCAGTAACTTAGTCGAAAAACTGTTTTTT. Its translation: CASSNLVEKLFF.

The chain carries TRBV5-4 and TRBJ2-2, with D possibly TRBD2 on 5 matching bases. Trimming left V 0 bases short and J 5 bases short, with 14 bases between. The CDR3 length is 16 residues. From germline, CDR1 is SGHNT and CDR2 YYREEE (reference sequence). CDR3 residues: CASSLGLARETGELFF. DNA for the CDR3: TGTGCCAGCAGCTTGGGGCTAGCTCGTGAGACCGGGGAGCTGTTTTTT.

This sequence joins TRBV30 and TRBJ1-4; 7 positions agree with TRBD1. V shed 4 bases, J shed 5 bases, and the junction held 10 bases outside the gene matches. The CDR3 extends over 15 amino acids. In germline, CDR1 is GTSNPN, CDR2 SVGIG (reference sequence). CDR3 sequence reads: CAWTMTTGRNEKLFF. The DNA of the CDR3 is TGTGCCTGGACCATGACGACAGGGCGGAATGAAAAACTGTTTTTT. The entire variable domain, with the rest obtained from reference TRBV30 and TRBJ1-4, is as follows: SQTIHQWPATLVQPVGSPLSLECTVEGTSNPNLYWYRQAAGRGLQLLFYSVGIGQISSEVPQNLSASRPQDRQFILSSKKLLLSDSGFYLCAWTMTTGRNEKLFFGSGTQLSVL.

The chain recombines TRBV4-2 with TRBJ1-2; 7 bases match TRBD1. This CDR3 comprises 12 residues. Per germline, CDR1 LGHNA and CDR2 YNFKEQ. V was clipped by 0 bases and J by 9 bases; unmatched bases: 1. The CDR3 is CASSQDRGSYTF. As DNA, the CDR3 is TGTGCCAGCAGCCAAGACAGGGGGAGCTACACCTTC.

The chain recombines TRBV6-2 or TRBV6-3 with TRBJ2-5; 11 positions agree with TRBD2. With 6 bases clipped from V and 1 base from J, the junction kept 4 bases outside the gene matches. There are 15 residues in the CDR3. CDR1 MNHEY and CDR2 SVGEGT come from the germline V gene. The CDR3 sequence is CASSRGLAVQETQYF. The CDR3 DNA sequence: TGTGCCAGCAGCCGGGGACTAGCGGTCCAAGAGACCCAGTACTTC.

This sequence joins TRBV18 and TRBJ2-1, with a possible D match to TRBD2 (5 bases). With 1 base removed from V and 7 bases from J, the gap between germline ends came to 8 bases. CDR3 length equals 13 residues. CDR1 and CDR2 (germline): KGHSH, LQKENI. The CDR3 protein is CASSPLWENEQFF. The DNA for the CDR3 is TGTGCCAGCTCACCACTCTGGGAGAATGAGCAGTTCTTC.

The chain recombines TRBV21-1 with TRBJ1-2. TRBV21-1 is an annotated pseudogene. CDR3 length: 14 amino acids. The CDR3 nucleotides are TGTGCCAGCAGCAATTCTTCTAAAGTGCATGGCTACACCTTC. Its translation: CASSNSSKVHGYTF.

The rearrangement uses TRBV6-1 and TRBJ2-1; D remains ambiguous. CDR3 size: 12 residues. Per the germline V gene, CDR1 is MNHNS and CDR2 is SASEGT. Trimming cost V 5 bases and J 6 bases, with 8 bases left between them. The CDR3 loop reads CASSSASNEQFF. CDR3 DNA: TGTGCCAGCAGTTCCGCTAGCAATGAGCAGTTCTTC.

The chain uses TRBV7-8 and TRBJ1-1; D not resolved. Per germline, CDR1 SGHVS and CDR2 FQNEAQ. The V end was cut by 0 bases, the J end by 4 bases, with 12 bases between. CDR3 length: 15 residues. The CDR3 sequence is CASSLAPSGSTEAFF. The CDR3 region has the DNA TGTGCCAGCAGCTTAGCCCCCTCCGGGAGCACTGAAGCTTTCTTT.